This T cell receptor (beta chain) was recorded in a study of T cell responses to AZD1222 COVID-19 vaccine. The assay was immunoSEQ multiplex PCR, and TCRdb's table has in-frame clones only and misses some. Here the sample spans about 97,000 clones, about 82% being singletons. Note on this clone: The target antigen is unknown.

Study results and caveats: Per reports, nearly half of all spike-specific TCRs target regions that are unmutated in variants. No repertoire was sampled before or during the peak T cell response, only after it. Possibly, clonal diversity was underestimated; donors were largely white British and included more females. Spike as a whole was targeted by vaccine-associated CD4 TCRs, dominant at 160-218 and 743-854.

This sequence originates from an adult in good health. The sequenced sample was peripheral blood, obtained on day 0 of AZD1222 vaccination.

The CDR3 nucleotides are TGTGCCAGCAGCTTACAGGGAGGGACTGAAGCTTTCTTT. Protein sequence: CASSLQGGTEAFF. This rearrangement joins TRBV7-9 to TRBJ1-1, with D possibly TRBD1 on 5 matching bases. Per germline, CDR1 SEHNR and CDR2 FQNEAQ (reference sequence). The CDR3 consists of 13 residues. V gave up 2 bases and J gave up 5 bases, with 9 bases separating them.